A single sample is the source of the 5 T cell receptor beta chains below, sequenced in a study of siplizumab effects on memory and regulatory T cells. Sequenced by immunoSEQ multiplex PCR; TCRdb stores in-frame clones only, minus some. The sample consists of around 110,000 clones, about 94% of them appearing once. The sequenced sample was non-Treg CD4+ T cells sorted from blood. These receptors originate from a human donor in good health.

This clone came up once. The chain carries TRBV12-5 and TRBJ1-2, with D perhaps matching TRBD1 (6 bases). This CDR3 comprises 15 residues. The V gene lost 5 bases and the J gene lost 6 bases, with 19 bases spanning the gap. Germline V gene data show CDR1 as LGHNT and CDR2 as FRNRAP. The CDR3, as DNA: TGTGCTAGTGGTAATCCCCCCGGGGGGGGGCATGGCTACACCTTC. Residues: CASGNPPGGGHGYTF.

CDR3 protein: CASSLGTGQGNNEQFF. CDR3 DNA: TGTGCCAGCAGCTTGGGTACGGGACAGGGTAACAATGAGCAGTTCTTC. The chain links TRBV7-9 to TRBJ2-1; TRBD1 agrees at 9 bases. V shed 3 bases and J 5 bases; nucleotides not matched to a gene: 8. CDR1 is SEHNR, CDR2 FQNEAQ, per germline (reference sequence). The CDR3 covers 16 residues.

The chain has TRBV5-4 and TRBJ2-5, with D possibly matching TRBD1 (5 bases). CDR1 is SGHNT and CDR2 is YYREEE in the germline V gene (reference sequence). Trimming left V 4 bases short and J 5 bases short, with 9 bases between. The CDR3 loop spans 12 amino acids. Written as DNA, the CDR3 is TGTGCCAGCAGCGCAGGGATGGAGACCCAGTACTTC. Its protein product is CASSAGMETQYF.

V usage is TRBV7-6 and J usage is TRBJ2-1; 8 positions agree with TRBD2. V lost 2 bases, J lost 2 bases, and 5 bases stayed unmatched. From germline, CDR1 is SGHVS and CDR2 FNYEAQ. CDR3 length: 16 amino acids. CDR3 loop: CASSLLAGSTYNEQFF. The CDR3 nucleotides are TGTGCCAGCAGCTTACTAGCGGGCTCTACCTACAATGAGCAGTTCTTC.

The chain combines TRBV11-2 with TRBJ2-1, with 8 bases matching TRBD2. The CDR3 is 15 residues long. The germline CDR1 and CDR2 sequences are SGHAT and FQNNGV. Trimming took 4 bases from V and 8 from J; bases not matched to a gene: 10. The CDR3 region is CASSSGLVDSDEQFF. The DNA for the CDR3 is TGTGCCAGCAGCTCGGGACTAGTGGATTCAGATGAGCAGTTCTTC.